The 23 T cell receptor beta chains in this list originate from one sample, sequenced in a study of cytomegalovirus exposure and HLA in healthy donors. Profiled with immunoSEQ multiplex PCR; TCRdb holds only in-frame clones, not every one. The sample shows 95,000 to 150,000 clones, roughly 90% of them seen only once. Sequencing was done on a sample of PBMCs. Source of these receptors: a woman aged 18-35 years in good health and CMV-seropositive.

The gene calls are TRBV7-3 and TRBJ2-1, with 10 bases lining up with TRBD2. V was clipped by 1 base and J by 9 bases; unmatched bases: 9. This CDR3 is built from 16 residues. Germline CDR1 reads SGHTA; CDR2 reads FQGTGA. CDR3 in amino acids: CASSLISGGAQGEQFF. DNA of the CDR3: TGTGCCAGCAGCTTAATAAGCGGGGGGGCTCAGGGTGAGCAGTTCTTC.

V is TRBV27 and J is TRBJ2-7; 10 positions agree with TRBD1. From germline, CDR1 is MNHEY and CDR2 SMNVEV (reference sequence). Losses at the gene ends were 6 bases for V and 6 bases for J; bases not matched to a gene: 23. The CDR3 consists of 19 residues. CDR3 loop: CASRAPLFRDRGLRSEQYF. The CDR3, as DNA: TGTGCCAGCAGAGCTCCTCTTTTCCGGGACAGGGGACTGCGGAGCGAGCAGTACTTC.

The gene calls are TRBV5-6 and TRBJ1-2; D is ambiguous. This CDR3 spans 13 amino acids. The V and J ends lost 4 bases and 6 bases respectively, with 13 bases between them. Germline V lookup: CDR1 SGHDT, CDR2 YYEEEE. The CDR3: CASSDGSEDGYTF. DNA for the CDR3: TGTGCCAGCAGCGACGGGTCAGAGGATGGCTACACCTTC.

This clone was counted between two and nine times. CDR3 in amino acids: CAWGDRDSGYTF. Here the CDR3 DNA reads TGTGCCTGGGGGGACAGGGACTCTGGCTACACCTTC. This chain links TRBV30 with TRBJ1-2; 9 bases map to TRBD1. V shed 5 bases, J shed 7 bases, and the junction held 5 bases outside the gene matches. CDR3 length: 12 amino acids. CDR1 GTSNPN and CDR2 SVGIG come from the germline V gene (reference sequence).

This chain links TRBV4-1 with TRBJ1-5; 7 bases are a match to TRBD1. V was clipped by 0 bases and J by 4 bases; unmatched bases: 0. CDR1 and CDR2 from the germline V gene are MGHRA and YSYEKL. CDR3 length: 14 residues. CDR3 DNA sequence: TGCGCCAGCAGCCAAGACAGGGGGAATCAGCCCCAGCATTTT. This sequence encodes CASSQDRGNQPQHF.

The chain couples TRBV19 to TRBJ2-6; tentative D call: TRBD2 (6 bases). The V gene's germline CDR1 is LNHDA and CDR2 SQIVND (reference sequence). The CDR3 extends over 15 amino acids. The ends were cut back, 7 bases at V and 2 bases at J, with 12 bases in the middle. The CDR3 loop is CASTAGGPGANVLTF. The DNA of the CDR3 is TGTGCCAGTACGGCTGGAGGGCCTGGGGCCAACGTCCTGACTTTC.

This rearrangement joins TRBV5-6 to TRBJ2-7; perhaps TRBD2 as D (6 bases). This CDR3 spans 12 amino acids. CDR1 is SGHDT, CDR2 YYEEEE, per germline. Trimming removed 1 base from V and 6 bases from J, with 8 bases in between. DNA for the CDR3: TGTGCCAGCAGCTTGCGCGGGGCCGAGCAGTACTTC. It translates to CASSLRGAEQYF.

V is TRBV7-8 and J is TRBJ2-3; D is uncertain. V lost 7 bases to trimming and J lost 4 bases, with 6 bases between them. Germline V lookup: CDR1 SGHVS, CDR2 FQNEAQ. The CDR3 length is 11 residues. CDR3 sequence: CASIVADTQYF. The CDR3 DNA is TGTGCCAGCATCGTAGCAGATACGCAGTATTTT.

The V and J genes are TRBV6-5 and TRBJ2-7; TRBD2 might be the D (5 bases). V was shortened by 5 bases and J by 2 bases, with 10 bases between the two germline ends. Germline V CDR1 and CDR2: MNHEY, SVGAGI. This CDR3 region has 13 residues. The chain's CDR3 is CASSPPGTYEQYF. The CDR3 nucleotides read TGTGCCAGCAGTCCCCCGGGAACCTACGAGCAGTACTTC.

The table lists this clone with a few counts. The chain is built from TRBV19 and TRBJ1-6; TRBD1 aligns across 7 bases. The CDR3 runs to 14 residues. Germline trimming cut 8 bases from V and 7 bases from J; bases unmatched to any gene: 8. Germline loops: CDR1 LNHDA, CDR2 SQIVND (reference sequence). The CDR3 region is CASSDRVGNSPLHF. The DNA of the CDR3 is TGTGCCAGTTCCGACAGGGTCGGGAATTCACCCCTCCACTTT.

The V gene is TRBV5-1, the J gene TRBJ1-1, with TRBD1 matching over 7 bases. CDR3 length: 13 residues. The J segment lost 3 bases and the V segment lost 4 bases, leaving 3 bases of the junction unmatched. Germline CDR1 and CDR2: SGHRS and YFSETQ. CDR3 sequence reads: CASSIQGYTEAFF. CDR3 nucleotide sequence: TGCGCCAGCAGCATACAGGGGTACACTGAAGCTTTCTTT.

Comment on this clone: At one end, the junction sequence differs from germline, possibly due to a read error. The chain couples TRBV5-8 to TRBJ1-1, with D unresolved. The CDR3 spans 12 residues. Looked up from germline, CDR1 is SGHTS and CDR2 is YDEGEE. This CDR3 reads CASSLMRSNPVF. In DNA form, the CDR3 reads TGTGCCAGCAGCTTGATGAGGTCAAACCCCGTCTTT.

This chain uses TRBV30 with TRBJ2-1; 11 nucleotides align to TRBD2. Unmatched junction bases numbered 11, after V lost 5 bases and J lost 5 bases. There are 16 residues in the CDR3. Germline CDR1 is GTSNPN and CDR2 is SVGIG (reference sequence). CDR3 nucleotides: TGTGCCTGGGATTTAGCGGGAGGGCTAGGAGACAATGAGCAGTTCTTC. Translation: CAWDLAGGLGDNEQFF.

The J gene is TRBJ1-5, the V gene TRBV27; TRBD1 might be the D (5 bases). Trimming removed 6 bases from V and 4 bases from J, with 16 bases in between. The CDR3 has 15 amino acids. Germline loops: CDR1 MNHEY, CDR2 SMNVEV (reference sequence). The CDR3 sequence: CASRSRQTPNQPQHF. CDR3 in DNA: TGTGCCAGCAGATCCCGACAGACGCCTAATCAGCCCCAGCATTTT.

The chain couples TRBV11-2 to TRBJ1-6; D is undetermined. V gave up 2 bases and J gave up 18 bases, with 14 bases separating them. CDR3 length: 12 residues. Germline CDR1 is SGHAT and CDR2 is FQNNGV. The CDR3 DNA reads TGTGCCAGCAGCTTATTCCCTTCGTCCCCCCACTTT. Its translation: CASSLFPSSPHF.

The chain joins TRBV7-9 to TRBJ2-3, with D perhaps TRBD1 (7 bases). The CDR3 loop spans 16 amino acids. V shed 0 bases and J shed 4 bases, with 14 bases lying between them. The V gene's germline CDR1 is SEHNR and CDR2 FQNEAQ (reference sequence). The CDR3 region has the DNA TGTGCCAGCAGCTTAGCGTTATCCAGGGGGGCAGATACGCAGTATTTT. It specifies CASSLALSRGADTQYF. Using reference TRBV7-9 and TRBJ2-3 for the parts outside the CDR3, the full variable domain is DTGVSQNPRHKITKRGQNVTFRCDPISEHNRLYWYRQTLGQGPEFLTYFQNEAQLEKSRLLSDRFSAERPKGSFSTLEIQRTEQGDSAMYLCASSLALSRGADTQYFGPGTRLTVL.

This sequence joins TRBV19 and TRBJ1-2; 9 bases are a match to TRBD1. After removal of 6 bases from V and 2 bases from J, the junction contained 13 bases not matched to a gene. This CDR3 has 17 amino acids. Germline lookup yields CDR1 LNHDA and CDR2 SQIVND (reference sequence). The CDR3 coding sequence is TGTGCCAGTAGCAGGCACTACCGGGACAGGGAAAACTATGGCTACACCTTC. This encodes CASSRHYRDRENYGYTF.

This chain joins TRBV30 and TRBJ1-6; D is unclear. Germline V gene sequence: CDR1 GTSNPN, CDR2 SVGIG (reference sequence). CDR3 length: 17 residues. V gave up 0 bases and J gave up 4 bases, with 16 bases separating them. The CDR3 DNA is TGTGCCTGGAGTGTAGCCCGTACTAGGAGATATAATTCACCCCTCCACTTT. It yields the protein CAWSVARTRRYNSPLHF.

This sequence joins TRBV6-1 and TRBJ2-1; TRBD1 agrees at 8 bases. The CDR3 runs 14 residues. Germline values: CDR1 MNHNS, CDR2 SASEGT. J was trimmed by 4 bases and V by 8 bases; bases with no gene match: 7. In DNA form, the CDR3 reads TGTGCCAGCTCGCCGGGACAGGAGTACAATGAGCAGTTCTTC. It is translated as CASSPGQEYNEQFF.

This sequence joins TRBV14 and TRBJ2-7; 10 nucleotides line up with TRBD2. Germline loops: CDR1 SGHDN, CDR2 FVKESK. J was trimmed by 3 bases and V by 1 base; bases with no gene match: 6. The CDR3 has 16 amino acids. The CDR3 here is CASSQVIAGGFYEQYF. The CDR3 DNA reads as TGTGCCAGCAGCCAAGTTATAGCGGGAGGATTCTACGAGCAGTACTTC.

V gene TRBV5-4 combines with J gene TRBJ1-1; D is perhaps TRBD1 (5 bases). Germline lookup yields CDR1 SGHNT and CDR2 YYREEE (reference sequence). The CDR3 sequence is 16 residues long. Trimming stripped 4 bases from V and 1 base from J, with 17 bases between. The CDR3 region has the DNA TGTGCCAGCAGCCCCCACGGGGGGGAGCCGAACACTGAAGCTTTCTTT. It yields the protein CASSPHGGEPNTEAFF.

The chain links TRBV28 to TRBJ2-6; 10 bases agree with TRBD1. This CDR3 contains 18 residues. Germline CDR1 MDHEN, CDR2 SYDVKM. After removal of 4 bases from V and 4 bases from J, the junction contained 10 bases not matched to a gene. The CDR3 is CASSSPPGTGDGANVLTF. The CDR3 nucleotides read TGTGCCAGCAGTTCCCCCCCCGGGACAGGGGACGGGGCCAACGTCCTGACTTTC.

The chain is built from TRBV19 and TRBJ1-5; 9 bases line up with TRBD1. The germline V gene encodes CDR1 LNHDA and CDR2 SQIVND (reference sequence). This CDR3 is built from 16 residues. The V and J ends lost 5 bases and 1 base, in that order; junction bases with no gene match: 6. The CDR3 bases are TGTGCCAGTAGTCCACAGGGGGCAGGGAGCAATCAGCCCCAGCATTTT. It yields the protein CASSPQGAGSNQPQHF.